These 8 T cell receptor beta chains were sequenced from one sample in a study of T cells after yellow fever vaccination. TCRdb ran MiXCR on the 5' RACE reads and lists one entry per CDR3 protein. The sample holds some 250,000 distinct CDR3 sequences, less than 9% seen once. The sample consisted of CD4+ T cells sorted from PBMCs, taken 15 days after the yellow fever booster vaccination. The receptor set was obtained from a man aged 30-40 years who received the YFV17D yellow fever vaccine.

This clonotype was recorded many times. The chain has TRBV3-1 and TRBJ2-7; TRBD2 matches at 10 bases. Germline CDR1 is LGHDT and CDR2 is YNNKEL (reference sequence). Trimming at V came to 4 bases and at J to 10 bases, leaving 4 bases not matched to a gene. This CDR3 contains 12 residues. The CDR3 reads CASSRGTSEQYF. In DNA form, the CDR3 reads TGTGCCAGCAGCCGAGGGACTAGCGAACAGTACTTC.

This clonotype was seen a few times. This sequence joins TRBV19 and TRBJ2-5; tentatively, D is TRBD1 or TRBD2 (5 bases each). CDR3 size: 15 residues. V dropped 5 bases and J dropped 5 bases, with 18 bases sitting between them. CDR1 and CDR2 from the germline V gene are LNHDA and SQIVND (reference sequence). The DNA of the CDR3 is TGTGCCAGTAGTCTTGGGACCACCATCCGGGAGACCCAGTACTTC. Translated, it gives CASSLGTTIRETQYF.

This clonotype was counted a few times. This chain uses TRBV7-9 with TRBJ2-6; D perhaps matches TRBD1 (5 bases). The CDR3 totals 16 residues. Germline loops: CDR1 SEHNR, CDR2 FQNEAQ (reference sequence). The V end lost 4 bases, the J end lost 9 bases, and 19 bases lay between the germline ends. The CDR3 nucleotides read TGTGCCAGCAGCTCAGCCGGCCGGGCACAGGTCAACGTCCTGACTTTC. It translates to CASSSAGRAQVNVLTF.

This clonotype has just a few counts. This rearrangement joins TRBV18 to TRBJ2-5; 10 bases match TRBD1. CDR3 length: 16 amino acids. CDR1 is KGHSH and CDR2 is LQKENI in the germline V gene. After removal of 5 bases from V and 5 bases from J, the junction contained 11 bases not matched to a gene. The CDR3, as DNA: TGTGCCAGCTCAAATCTACCGGGACAGGGGTTTGAGACCCAGTACTTC. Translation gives CASSNLPGQGFETQYF.

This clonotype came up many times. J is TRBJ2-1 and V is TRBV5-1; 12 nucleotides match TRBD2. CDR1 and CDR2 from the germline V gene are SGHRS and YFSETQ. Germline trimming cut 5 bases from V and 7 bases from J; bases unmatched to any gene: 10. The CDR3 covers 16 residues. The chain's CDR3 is CASSLMTSGRVNEQFF. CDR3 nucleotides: TGCGCCAGCAGTCTCATGACTAGCGGGAGAGTAAATGAGCAGTTCTTC.

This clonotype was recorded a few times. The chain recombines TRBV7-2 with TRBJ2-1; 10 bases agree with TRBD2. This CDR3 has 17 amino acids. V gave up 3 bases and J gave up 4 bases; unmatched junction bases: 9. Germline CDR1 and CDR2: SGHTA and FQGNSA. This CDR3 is CASSLSGIAGGYNEQFF. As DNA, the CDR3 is TGTGCCAGCAGCTTGAGCGGAATAGCGGGAGGTTACAATGAGCAGTTCTTC.

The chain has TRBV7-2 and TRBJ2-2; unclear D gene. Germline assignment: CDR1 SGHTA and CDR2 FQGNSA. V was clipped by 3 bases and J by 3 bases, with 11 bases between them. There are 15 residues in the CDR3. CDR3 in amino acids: CASSLGSRHTGELFF. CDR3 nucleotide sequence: TGTGCCAGCAGCTTGGGAAGTAGACACACCGGGGAGCTGTTTTTT.

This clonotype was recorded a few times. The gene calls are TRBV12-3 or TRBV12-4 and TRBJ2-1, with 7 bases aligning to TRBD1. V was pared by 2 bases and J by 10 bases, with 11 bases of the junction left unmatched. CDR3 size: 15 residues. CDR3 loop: CASSLRGRKREEQFF. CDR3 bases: TGTGCCAGCAGTTTAAGGGGGCGAAAGAGGGAAGAGCAGTTCTTC.